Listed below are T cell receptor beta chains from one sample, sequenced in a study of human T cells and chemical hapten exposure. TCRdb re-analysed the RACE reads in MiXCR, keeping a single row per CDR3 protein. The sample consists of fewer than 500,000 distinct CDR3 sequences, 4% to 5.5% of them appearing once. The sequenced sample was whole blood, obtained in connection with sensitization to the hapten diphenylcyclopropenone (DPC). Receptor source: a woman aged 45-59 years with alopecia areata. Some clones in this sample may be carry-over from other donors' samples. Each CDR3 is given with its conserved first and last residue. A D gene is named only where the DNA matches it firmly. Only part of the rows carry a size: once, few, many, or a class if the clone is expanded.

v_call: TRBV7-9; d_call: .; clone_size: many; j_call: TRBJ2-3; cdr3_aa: CASSPTGRPDTQYF; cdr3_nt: TGTGCCAGCAGCCCGACTGGGCGGCCCGATACGCAGTATTTT
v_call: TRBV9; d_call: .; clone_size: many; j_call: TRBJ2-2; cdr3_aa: CASSFSSIGELFF; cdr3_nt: TGTGCCAGCAGCTTTAGTAGTATCGGGGAGCTGTTTTTT
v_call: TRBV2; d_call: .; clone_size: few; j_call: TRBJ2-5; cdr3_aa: CASSEGIAVETQYF; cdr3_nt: TGTGCCAGCAGTGAAGGGATAGCGGTGGAGACCCAGTACTTC
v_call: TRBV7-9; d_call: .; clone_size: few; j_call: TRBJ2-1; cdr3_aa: CASSLGQTGQTDNEQFF; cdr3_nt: TGTGCCAGCAGCTTAGGCCAAACCGGACAGACGGACAATGAGCAGTTCTTC
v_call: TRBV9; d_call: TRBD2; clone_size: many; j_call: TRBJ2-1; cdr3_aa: CASSMGLGRDEQFF; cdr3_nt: TGTGCCAGCAGCATGGGACTGGGGAGGGATGAGCAGTTCTTC
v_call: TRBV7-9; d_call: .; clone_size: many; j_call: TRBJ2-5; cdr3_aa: CASSLDPQETQYF; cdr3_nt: TGTGCCAGCAGTCTTGACCCTCAAGAGACCCAGTACTTC
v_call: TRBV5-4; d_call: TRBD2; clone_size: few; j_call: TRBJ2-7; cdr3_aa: CASSLQAGGTSVYEQYF; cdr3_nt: TGTGCCAGCAGCTTGCAAGCGGGGGGCACAAGCGTCTACGAGCAGTACTTC
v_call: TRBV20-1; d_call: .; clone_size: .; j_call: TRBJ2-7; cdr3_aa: CSARQSSDEQYF; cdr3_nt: TGCAGTGCTAGACAGAGTTCGGACGAGCAGTACTTC
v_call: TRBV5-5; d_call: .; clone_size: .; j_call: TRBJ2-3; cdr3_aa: CASSVPRVRTDTRYF; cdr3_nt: TGTGCCAGCAGCGTACCCAGGGTTCGCACAGATACGCGGTATTTT
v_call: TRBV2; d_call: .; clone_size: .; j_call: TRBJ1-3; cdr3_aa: CASVAGSSGNTIYF; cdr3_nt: TGTGCCAGCGTTGCGGGGAGCTCTGGAAACACCATATATTTT
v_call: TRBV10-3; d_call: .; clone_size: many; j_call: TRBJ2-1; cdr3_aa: CAINQAPNNEQFF; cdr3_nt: TGTGCCATCAACCAGGCTCCCAACAATGAGCAGTTCTTC
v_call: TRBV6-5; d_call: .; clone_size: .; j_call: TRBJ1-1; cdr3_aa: CASSSPGRRAFF; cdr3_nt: TGTGCCAGCAGTTCCCCCGGCCGGCGAGCTTTCTTT
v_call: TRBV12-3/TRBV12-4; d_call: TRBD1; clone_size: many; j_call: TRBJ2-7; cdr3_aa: CASSPDRGMSYEQYF; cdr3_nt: TGTGCCAGCAGCCCTGACAGGGGTATGTCCTACGAGCAGTACTTC
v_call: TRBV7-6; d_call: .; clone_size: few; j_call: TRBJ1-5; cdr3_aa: CASSLDPASRDQPQHF; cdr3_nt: TGTGCCAGCAGCTTAGATCCGGCAAGCCGGGATCAGCCCCAGCATTTT
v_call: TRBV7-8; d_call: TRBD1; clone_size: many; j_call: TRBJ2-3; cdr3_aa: CASTGTGEVGTQYF; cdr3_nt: TGTGCCAGCACCGGGACAGGGGAGGTTGGTACGCAGTATTTT
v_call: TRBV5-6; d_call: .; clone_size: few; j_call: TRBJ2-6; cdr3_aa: CASSTGRFVGANVLTF; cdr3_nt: TGTGCCAGCAGCACCGGTCGGTTCGTAGGGGCCAACGTCCTGACTTTC
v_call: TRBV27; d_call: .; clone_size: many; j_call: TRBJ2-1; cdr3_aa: CASTDSAVPYNEQFF; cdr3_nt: TGTGCCAGCACCGACTCAGCGGTCCCCTACAATGAGCAGTTCTTC
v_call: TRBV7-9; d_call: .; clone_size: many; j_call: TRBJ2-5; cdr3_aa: CASSLNLIGPFQETQYF; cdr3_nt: TGTGCCAGCAGCTTAAATCTTATCGGGCCCTTCCAAGAGACCCAGTACTTC
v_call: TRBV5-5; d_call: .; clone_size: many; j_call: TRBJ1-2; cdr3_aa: CASSPPAGMGANYGYTF; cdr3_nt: TGTGCCAGCAGCCCCCCGGCAGGGATGGGAGCTAACTATGGCTACACCTTC
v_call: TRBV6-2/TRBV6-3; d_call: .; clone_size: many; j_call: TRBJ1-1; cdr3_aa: CASSLYRERNTEAFF; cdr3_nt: TGTGCCAGCAGTTTATACAGGGAAAGGAACACTGAAGCTTTCTTT
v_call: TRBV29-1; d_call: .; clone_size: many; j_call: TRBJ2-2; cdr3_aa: CSVEAGSANTGELFF; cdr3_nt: TGCAGCGTTGAAGCAGGATCCGCGAACACCGGGGAGCTGTTTTTT
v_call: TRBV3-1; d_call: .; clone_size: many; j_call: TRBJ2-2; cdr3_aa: CASSHPGTGELFF; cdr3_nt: TGTGCCAGCAGCCACCCCGGCACCGGGGAGCTGTTTTTT
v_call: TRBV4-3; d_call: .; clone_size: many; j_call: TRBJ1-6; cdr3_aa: CASSQAGTSSPLHF; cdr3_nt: TGCGCCAGCAGCCAAGCTGGGACGAGTTCACCCCTCCACTTT
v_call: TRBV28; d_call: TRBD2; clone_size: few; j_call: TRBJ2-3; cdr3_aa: CASSFGGSRRTDTQYF; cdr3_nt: TGTGCCAGCAGTTTCGGCGGGAGCCGCCGCACAGATACGCAGTATTTT
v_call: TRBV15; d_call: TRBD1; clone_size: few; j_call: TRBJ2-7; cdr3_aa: CATKTDRGAYEQYF; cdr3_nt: TGTGCCACCAAGACGGACAGGGGGGCCTACGAGCAGTACTTC
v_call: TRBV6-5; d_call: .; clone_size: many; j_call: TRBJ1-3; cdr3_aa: CASTALGASGNTIYF; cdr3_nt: TGTGCCAGCACTGCCTTAGGGGCGTCTGGAAACACCATATATTTT
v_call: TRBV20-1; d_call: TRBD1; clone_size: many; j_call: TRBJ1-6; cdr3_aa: CSATPTGADSPLHF; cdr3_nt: TGCAGTGCTACCCCTACAGGGGCTGATTCACCCCTCCACTTT
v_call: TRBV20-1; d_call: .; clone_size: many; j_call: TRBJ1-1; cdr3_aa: CSARPRGDNTEAFF; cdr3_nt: TGCAGTGCTAGACCCCGGGGAGATAACACTGAAGCTTTCTTT
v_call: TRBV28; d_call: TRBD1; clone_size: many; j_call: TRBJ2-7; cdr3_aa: CASSPTGASYEQYF; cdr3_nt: TGTGCCAGCAGTCCTACAGGGGCGTCCTACGAGCAGTACTTC
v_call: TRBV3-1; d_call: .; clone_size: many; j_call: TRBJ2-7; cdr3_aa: CASSRTRDGSYEQYF; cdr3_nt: TGTGCCAGCAGCCGGACCCGGGACGGGTCCTACGAGCAGTACTTC
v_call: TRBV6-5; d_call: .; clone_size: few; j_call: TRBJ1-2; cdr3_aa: CASSLHRLANYGYTF; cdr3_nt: TGTGCCAGCAGTTTGCACAGGTTAGCTAACTATGGCTACACCTTC
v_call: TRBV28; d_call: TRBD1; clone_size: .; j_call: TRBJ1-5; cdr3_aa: CASSLITGAQGQPQHF; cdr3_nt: TGTGCCAGCAGTCTTATAACAGGGGCCCAGGGTCAGCCCCAGCATTTT
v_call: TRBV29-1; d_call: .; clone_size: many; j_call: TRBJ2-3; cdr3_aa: CSALGPFGAQYF; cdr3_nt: TGCAGCGCTCTGGGGCCGTTCGGGGCGCAGTATTTT
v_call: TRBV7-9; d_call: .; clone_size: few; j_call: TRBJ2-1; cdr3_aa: CASSLVGQGRSYNEQFF; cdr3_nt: TGTGCCAGCAGCTTAGTAGGGCAGGGGAGGTCCTACAATGAGCAGTTCTTC
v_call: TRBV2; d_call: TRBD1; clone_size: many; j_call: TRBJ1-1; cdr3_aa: CASSGQGNTEAFF; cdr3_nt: TGTGCCAGCAGTGGACAGGGGAACACTGAAGCTTTCTTT
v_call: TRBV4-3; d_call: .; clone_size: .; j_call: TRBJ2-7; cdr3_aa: CASSQPVSGAREGSYEQYF; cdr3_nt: TGCGCCAGCAGCCAACCCGTTTCGGGGGCCAGGGAGGGATCCTACGAGCAGTACTTC
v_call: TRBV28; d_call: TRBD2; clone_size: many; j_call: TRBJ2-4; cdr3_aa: CASSLPGGSGSGLGNIQYF; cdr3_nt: TGTGCCAGCAGTTTACCCGGGGGTAGCGGGAGCGGTCTAGGAAACATTCAGTACTTC
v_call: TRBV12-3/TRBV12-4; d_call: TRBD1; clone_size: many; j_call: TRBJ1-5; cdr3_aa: CASSASGGRNQPQHF; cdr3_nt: TGTGCCAGCAGCGCTTCAGGGGGCCGCAATCAGCCCCAGCATTTT
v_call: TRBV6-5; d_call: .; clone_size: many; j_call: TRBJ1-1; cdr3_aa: CASSYSPAMNTEAFF; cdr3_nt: TGTGCCAGCAGTTACTCGCCGGCTATGAACACTGAAGCTTTCTTT
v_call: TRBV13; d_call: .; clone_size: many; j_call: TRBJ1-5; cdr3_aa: CASSLGGDDQPQHF; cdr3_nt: TGTGCCAGCAGCTTAGGCGGAGACGATCAGCCCCAGCATTTT
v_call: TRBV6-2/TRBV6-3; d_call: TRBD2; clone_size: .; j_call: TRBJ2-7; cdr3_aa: CASSWTSGRAYEQYF; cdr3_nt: TGTGCCAGCAGCTGGACTAGCGGGAGGGCCTACGAGCAGTACTTC
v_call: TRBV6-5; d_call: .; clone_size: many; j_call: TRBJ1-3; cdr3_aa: CASSSKIEGNTIYF; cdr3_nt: TGTGCCAGCAGCTCGAAGATAGAGGGAAACACCATATATTTT
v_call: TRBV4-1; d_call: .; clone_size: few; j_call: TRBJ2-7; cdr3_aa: CASSQEGGTLGYEQYF; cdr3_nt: TGCGCCAGCAGCCAAGAAGGCGGGACGCTAGGGTACGAGCAGTACTTC
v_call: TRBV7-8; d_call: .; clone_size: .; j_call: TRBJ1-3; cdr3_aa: CATLGAGSGNTIYF; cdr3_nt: TGTGCCACCCTGGGGGCAGGATCTGGAAACACCATATATTTT
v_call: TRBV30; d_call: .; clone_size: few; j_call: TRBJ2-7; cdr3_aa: CAWSVLAAEQYF; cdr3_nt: TGTGCCTGGAGTGTACTAGCCGCCGAGCAGTACTTC
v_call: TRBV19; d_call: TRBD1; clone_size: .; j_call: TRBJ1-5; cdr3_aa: CASSWDSSQPQHF; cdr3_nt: TGTGCCAGTAGTTGGGACAGCTCTCAGCCCCAGCATTTT
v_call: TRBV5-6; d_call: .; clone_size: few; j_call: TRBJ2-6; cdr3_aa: CASALGANVLTF; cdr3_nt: TGTGCCAGCGCATTAGGGGCCAACGTCCTGACTTTC
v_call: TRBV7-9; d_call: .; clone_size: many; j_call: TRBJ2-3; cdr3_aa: CASIGGASVTRPTDTQYF; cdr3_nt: TGTGCCAGCATCGGCGGGGCATCGGTAACCAGACCCACAGATACGCAGTATTTT
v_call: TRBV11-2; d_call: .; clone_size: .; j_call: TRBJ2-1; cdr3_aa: CASSLGAGYEQFF; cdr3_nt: TGTGCCAGCAGCTTAGGGGCCGGCTATGAGCAGTTCTTC
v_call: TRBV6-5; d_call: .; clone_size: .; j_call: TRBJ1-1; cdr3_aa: CASFPAGAGEAFF; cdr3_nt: TGTGCCAGCTTCCCCGCCGGGGCCGGTGAAGCTTTCTTT
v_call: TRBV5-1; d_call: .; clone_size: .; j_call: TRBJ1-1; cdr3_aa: CASSKQGENTEAFF; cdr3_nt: TGCGCCAGCAGCAAACAGGGAGAGAACACTGAAGCTTTCTTT